This is a list of T cell receptor beta chains from one sample in a study of cytomegalovirus exposure and HLA in healthy donors. TCRdb's table, derived via immunoSEQ multiplex PCR, lists solely in-frame clones and lacks some. The data show some 190,000 clones, with around 84% seen just once and about 3% held by the top ten. Source material: PBMCs. The receptors come from a man in his forties in good health and CMV-seropositive. CDR3s include the opening cysteine and the closing phenylalanine or tryptophan. A D gene is named only where the DNA matches it firmly. Some rows have no size entry. The others give once, few or many, or a class for an expanded clone.

clone_size: NA; j_call: TRBJ2-4; v_call: TRBV5-6; d_call: NA; cdr3_nt: TGTGCCAGCAGCTTTGCCGGCTCGGGGACATTCAACATTCAGTACTTC; cdr3_aa: CASSFAGSGTFNIQYF
clone_size: few; j_call: TRBJ1-1; v_call: TRBV2; d_call: NA; cdr3_nt: TGTGCCAGCAGTGATCTAAGTAGAATGAACACTGAAGCTTTCTTT; cdr3_aa: CASSDLSRMNTEAFF
clone_size: NA; j_call: TRBJ1-3; v_call: TRBV19; d_call: NA; cdr3_nt: TGTGCCAGTAGTTACCCAGTGGCTGGAAACACCATATATTTT; cdr3_aa: CASSYPVAGNTIYF
clone_size: NA; j_call: TRBJ2-7; v_call: TRBV5-6; d_call: NA; cdr3_nt: TGTGCCAGCAGCTTGGCCGGGGGACCGGGGTACGAGCAGTACTTC; cdr3_aa: CASSLAGGPGYEQYF
clone_size: few; j_call: TRBJ2-7; v_call: TRBV6-1; d_call: TRBD1; cdr3_nt: TGTGCCAGCAGTGTCGGGACAGGCTCCTACGAGCAGTACTTC; cdr3_aa: CASSVGTGSYEQYF
clone_size: NA; j_call: TRBJ2-3; v_call: TRBV10-3; d_call: TRBD2; cdr3_nt: TGCGCCAGCAGGCCTCCGACTAGCGGGTACTCAGATACGCAGTATTTT; cdr3_aa: CASRPPTSGYSDTQYF
clone_size: NA; j_call: TRBJ2-4; v_call: TRBV15; d_call: NA; cdr3_nt: TGTGCCACCAGCACAACGACCTCCCTAGGCATTCAGTACTTC; cdr3_aa: CATSTTTSLGIQYF
clone_size: NA; j_call: TRBJ2-3; v_call: TRBV6-5; d_call: TRBD2; cdr3_nt: TGTGCCAGCAGTTACATAAGCGGGGTATACTCAGATACGCAGTATTTT; cdr3_aa: CASSYISGVYSDTQYF
clone_size: NA; j_call: TRBJ1-2; v_call: TRBV25-1; d_call: TRBD1; cdr3_nt: TGTGCCAGCAGGGTGACAGGGGCTGGCTACACCTTC; cdr3_aa: CASRVTGAGYTF
clone_size: NA; j_call: TRBJ2-7; v_call: TRBV2; d_call: TRBD2; cdr3_nt: TGTGCCAGCAGTGAAGCGCTGACTAGCGGGGGGGACCCCTCCTACGAGCAGTACTTC; cdr3_aa: CASSEALTSGGDPSYEQYF
clone_size: few; j_call: TRBJ2-5; v_call: TRBV18; d_call: NA; cdr3_nt: TGTGCCAGCTCACCGGAGGTAGAGACCCAGTACTTC; cdr3_aa: CASSPEVETQYF
clone_size: NA; j_call: TRBJ2-7; v_call: TRBV7-9; d_call: TRBD2; cdr3_nt: TGTGCCAGCAGCTCCACGTCGGGGAGCGGGGGGCTCGAGCAGTACTTC; cdr3_aa: CASSSTSGSGGLEQYF
clone_size: NA; j_call: TRBJ1-1; v_call: TRBV6-1; d_call: TRBD1; cdr3_nt: TGTGCCAGCAGTGAATGGCAGGGGGCTGAAGCTTTCTTT; cdr3_aa: CASSEWQGAEAFF
clone_size: NA; j_call: TRBJ2-4; v_call: TRBV2; d_call: TRBD2; cdr3_nt: TGTGCCAGCAGTGGACGGGCACTCGGGACTAGCGGGGGAATTCAGTACTTC; cdr3_aa: CASSGRALGTSGGIQYF
clone_size: NA; j_call: TRBJ1-1; v_call: TRBV11-3; d_call: NA; cdr3_nt: TGTGCCAGCAGCTTAAAACTCCACACTGAAGCTTTCTTT; cdr3_aa: CASSLKLHTEAFF
clone_size: NA; j_call: TRBJ2-1; v_call: TRBV7-2; d_call: NA; cdr3_nt: TGTGCCAGCAGCTGGACTACCTACAATGAGCAGTTCTTC; cdr3_aa: CASSWTTYNEQFF
clone_size: NA; j_call: TRBJ1-2; v_call: TRBV7-2; d_call: NA; cdr3_nt: TGTGCCAGCAGCTTAGTTCTAGGGCAGGAGGGCTATGGCTACACCTTC; cdr3_aa: CASSLVLGQEGYGYTF
clone_size: NA; j_call: TRBJ1-2; v_call: TRBV29-1; d_call: NA; cdr3_nt: TGCAGCGTTGACGGCCAGGGAAACTATGGCTACACCTTC; cdr3_aa: CSVDGQGNYGYTF
clone_size: NA; j_call: TRBJ2-7; v_call: TRBV28; d_call: NA; cdr3_nt: TGTGCCAGCAACGGGGTGTACAGGGGGGGTTACGAGCAGTACTTC; cdr3_aa: CASNGVYRGGYEQYF
clone_size: NA; j_call: TRBJ1-1; v_call: TRBV7-8; d_call: NA; cdr3_nt: TGTGCCAGCAGCTTAGCGTCCGGGAGGGGCACTGAAGCTTTCTTT; cdr3_aa: CASSLASGRGTEAFF
clone_size: few; j_call: TRBJ1-1; v_call: TRBV28; d_call: TRBD1; cdr3_nt: TGTGCCAGCAACGAGGGGGCGAAGGACACTGAAGCTTTCTTT; cdr3_aa: CASNEGAKDTEAFF
clone_size: few; j_call: TRBJ2-2; v_call: TRBV5-6; d_call: NA; cdr3_nt: TGTGCCAGCAGCTTGGGGGGCCCCGGGGAGCTGTTTTTT; cdr3_aa: CASSLGGPGELFF
clone_size: NA; j_call: TRBJ2-5; v_call: TRBV2; d_call: TRBD2; cdr3_nt: TGTGCCAGCAGAAAGGGGGTAGCGGGGCGGACGCCCCGCCAAGAGACCCAGTACTTC; cdr3_aa: CASRKGVAGRTPRQETQYF
clone_size: NA; j_call: TRBJ2-5; v_call: TRBV9; d_call: NA; cdr3_nt: TGTGCCAGCAGCGTAGCCGGGTCCCACGAGACCCAGTACTTC; cdr3_aa: CASSVAGSHETQYF
clone_size: NA; j_call: TRBJ1-3; v_call: TRBV28; d_call: TRBD1; cdr3_nt: TGTGCCAGCAGTAATACCGATTTAAACAGGGGGTTGTTCGGAAACACCATATATTTT; cdr3_aa: CASSNTDLNRGLFGNTIYF
clone_size: NA; j_call: TRBJ2-7; v_call: TRBV6-1; d_call: TRBD1; cdr3_nt: TGTGCCAGCAGTGACAACCTTTTCAGACAGGGGGTAAAGCAGTACTTC; cdr3_aa: CASSDNLFRQGVKQYF